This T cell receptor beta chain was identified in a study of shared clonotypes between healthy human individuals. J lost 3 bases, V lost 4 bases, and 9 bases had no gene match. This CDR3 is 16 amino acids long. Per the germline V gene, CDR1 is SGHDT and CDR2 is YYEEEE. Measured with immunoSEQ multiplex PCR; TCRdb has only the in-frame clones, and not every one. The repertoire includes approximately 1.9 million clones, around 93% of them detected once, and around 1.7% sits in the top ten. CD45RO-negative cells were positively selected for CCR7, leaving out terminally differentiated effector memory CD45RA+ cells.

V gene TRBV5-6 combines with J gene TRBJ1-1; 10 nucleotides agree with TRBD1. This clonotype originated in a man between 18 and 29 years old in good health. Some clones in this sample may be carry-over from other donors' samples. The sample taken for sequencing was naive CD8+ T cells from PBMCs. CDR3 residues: CASSLRRQGAYTEAFF. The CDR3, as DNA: TGTGCCAGCAGCCTACGGAGACAGGGGGCTTACACTGAAGCTTTCTTT. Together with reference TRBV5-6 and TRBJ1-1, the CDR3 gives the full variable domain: DAGVTQSPTHLIKTRGQQVTLRCSPKSGHDTVSWYQQALGQGPQFIFQYYEEEERQRGNFPDRFSGHQFPNYSSELNVNALLLGDSALYLCASSLRRQGAYTEAFFGQGTRLTVV.